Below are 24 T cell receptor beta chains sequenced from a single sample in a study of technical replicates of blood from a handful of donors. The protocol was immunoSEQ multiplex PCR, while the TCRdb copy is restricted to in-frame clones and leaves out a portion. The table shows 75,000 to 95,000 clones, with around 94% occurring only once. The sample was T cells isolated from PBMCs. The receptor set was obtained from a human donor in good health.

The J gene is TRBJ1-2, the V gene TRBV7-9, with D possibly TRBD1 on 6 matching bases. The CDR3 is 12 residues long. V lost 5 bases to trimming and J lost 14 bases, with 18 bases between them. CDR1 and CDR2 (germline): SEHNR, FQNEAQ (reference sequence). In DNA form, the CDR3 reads TGTGCCAGCAGCCGACAGGACACGGCTGAGACCTTC. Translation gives CASSRQDTAETF.

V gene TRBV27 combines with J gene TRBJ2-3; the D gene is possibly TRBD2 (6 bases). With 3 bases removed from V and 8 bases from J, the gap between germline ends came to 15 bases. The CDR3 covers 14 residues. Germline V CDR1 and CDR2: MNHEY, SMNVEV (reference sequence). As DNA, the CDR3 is TGTGCCAGCAGTTTGGGGGAGGTAGGCGCTACGCAGTATTTT. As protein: CASSLGEVGATQYF.

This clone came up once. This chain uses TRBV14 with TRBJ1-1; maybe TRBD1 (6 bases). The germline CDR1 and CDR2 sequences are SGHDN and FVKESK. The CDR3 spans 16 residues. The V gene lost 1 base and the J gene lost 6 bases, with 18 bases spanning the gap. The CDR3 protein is CASSQGANREGPEAFF. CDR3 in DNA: TGTGCCAGCAGCCAAGGAGCGAACAGGGAAGGGCCTGAAGCTTTCTTT.

The CDR3 DNA follows: TGTGCCAGCCGTACGGGACAGGGCTACGAGCAGTACTTC. Its protein product is CASRTGQGYEQYF. This sequence joins TRBV6-5 and TRBJ2-7, with TRBD1 matching over 9 bases. The CDR3 is 13 amino acids. Losses at the gene ends were 8 bases for V and 3 bases for J; bases not matched to a gene: 5. In germline, CDR1 is MNHEY, CDR2 SVGAGI.

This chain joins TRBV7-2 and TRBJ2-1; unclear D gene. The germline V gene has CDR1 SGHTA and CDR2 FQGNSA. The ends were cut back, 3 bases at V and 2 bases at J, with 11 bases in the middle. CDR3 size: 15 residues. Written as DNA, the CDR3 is TGTGCCAGCAGCTTTAGTGCGGTTGCCTACAATGAGCAGTTCTTC. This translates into CASSFSAVAYNEQFF.

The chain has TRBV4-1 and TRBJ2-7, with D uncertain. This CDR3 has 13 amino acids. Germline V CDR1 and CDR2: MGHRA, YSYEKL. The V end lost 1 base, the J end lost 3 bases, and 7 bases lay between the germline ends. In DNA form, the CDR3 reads TGCGCCAGCAGCCAAGCATTAGTCTACGAGCAGTACTTC. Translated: CASSQALVYEQYF.

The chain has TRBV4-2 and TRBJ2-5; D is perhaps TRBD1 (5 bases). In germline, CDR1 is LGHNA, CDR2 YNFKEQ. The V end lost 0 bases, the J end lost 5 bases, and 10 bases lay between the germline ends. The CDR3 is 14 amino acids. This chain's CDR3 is CASSQDQGWETQYF. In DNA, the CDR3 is TGTGCCAGCAGCCAAGATCAGGGTTGGGAGACCCAGTACTTC.

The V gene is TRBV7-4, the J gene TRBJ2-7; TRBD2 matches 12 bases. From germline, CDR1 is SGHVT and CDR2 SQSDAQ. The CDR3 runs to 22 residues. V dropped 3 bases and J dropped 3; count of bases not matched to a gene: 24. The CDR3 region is CASSFGETGLGLAGGNDYEQYF. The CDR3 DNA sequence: TGTGCCAGCAGCTTTGGGGAAACAGGTCTTGGTCTAGCGGGAGGGAACGACTACGAGCAGTACTTC.

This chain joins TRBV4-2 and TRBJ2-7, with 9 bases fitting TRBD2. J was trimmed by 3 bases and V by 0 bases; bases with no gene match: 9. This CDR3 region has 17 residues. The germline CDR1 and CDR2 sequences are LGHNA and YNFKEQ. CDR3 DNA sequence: TGTGCCAGCAGCCAAGAATCTAGCGGGATCATCTTCTACGAGCAGTACTTC. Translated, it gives CASSQESSGIIFYEQYF.

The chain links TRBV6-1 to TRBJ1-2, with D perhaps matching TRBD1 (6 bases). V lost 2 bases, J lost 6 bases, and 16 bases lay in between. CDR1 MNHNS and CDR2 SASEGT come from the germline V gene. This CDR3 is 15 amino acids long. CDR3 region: CASSELSGSGDGYTF. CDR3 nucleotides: TGTGCCAGCAGTGAATTGTCCGGATCAGGGGATGGCTACACCTTC.

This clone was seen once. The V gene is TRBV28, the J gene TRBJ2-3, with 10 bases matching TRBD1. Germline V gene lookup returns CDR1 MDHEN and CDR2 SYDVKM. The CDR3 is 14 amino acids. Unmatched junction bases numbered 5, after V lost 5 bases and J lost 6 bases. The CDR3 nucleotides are TGTGCCAGCAGTGCCGGGACAGGGGTTGATACGCAGTATTTT. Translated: CASSAGTGVDTQYF.

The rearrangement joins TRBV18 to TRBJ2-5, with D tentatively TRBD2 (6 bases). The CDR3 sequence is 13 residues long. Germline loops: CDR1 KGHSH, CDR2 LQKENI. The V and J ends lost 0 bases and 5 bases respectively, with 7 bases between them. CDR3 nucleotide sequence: TGTGCCAGCTCACCACCGGGGAGGGAGACCCAGTACTTC. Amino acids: CASSPPGRETQYF.

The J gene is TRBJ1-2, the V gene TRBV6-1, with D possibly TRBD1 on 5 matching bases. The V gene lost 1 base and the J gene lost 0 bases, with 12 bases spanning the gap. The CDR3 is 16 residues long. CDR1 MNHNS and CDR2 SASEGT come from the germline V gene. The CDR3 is CASSEGARGANYGYTF. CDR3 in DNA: TGTGCCAGCAGTGAAGGGGCGCGGGGGGCTAACTATGGCTACACCTTC.

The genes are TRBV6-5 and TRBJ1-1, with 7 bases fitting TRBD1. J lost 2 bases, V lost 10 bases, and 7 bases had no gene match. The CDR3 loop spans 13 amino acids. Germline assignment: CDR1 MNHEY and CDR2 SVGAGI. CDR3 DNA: TGTGCCACCAAGACAGGGAGAAACACTGAAGCTTTCTTT. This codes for CATKTGRNTEAFF.

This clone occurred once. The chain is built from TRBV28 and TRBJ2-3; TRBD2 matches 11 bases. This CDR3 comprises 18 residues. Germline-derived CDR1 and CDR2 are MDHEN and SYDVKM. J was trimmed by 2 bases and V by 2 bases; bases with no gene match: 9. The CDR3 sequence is CASSLPFSGRDNTDTQYF. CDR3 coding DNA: TGTGCCAGCAGTTTACCTTTTAGCGGGAGGGACAACACAGATACGCAGTATTTT.

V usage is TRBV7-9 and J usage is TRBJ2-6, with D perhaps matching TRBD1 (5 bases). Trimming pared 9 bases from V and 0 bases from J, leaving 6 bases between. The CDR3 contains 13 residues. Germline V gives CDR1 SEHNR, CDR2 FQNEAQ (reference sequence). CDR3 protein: CARGPSGANVLTF. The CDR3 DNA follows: TGTGCCAGGGGGCCCTCTGGGGCCAACGTCCTGACTTTC.

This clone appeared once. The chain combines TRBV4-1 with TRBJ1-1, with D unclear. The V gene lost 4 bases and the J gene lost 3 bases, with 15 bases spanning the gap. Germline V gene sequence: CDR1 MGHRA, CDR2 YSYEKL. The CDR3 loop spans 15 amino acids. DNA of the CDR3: TGCGCCAGCAGCCCCCTCGGGGTCGGGCACACTGAAGCTTTCTTT. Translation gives CASSPLGVGHTEAFF.

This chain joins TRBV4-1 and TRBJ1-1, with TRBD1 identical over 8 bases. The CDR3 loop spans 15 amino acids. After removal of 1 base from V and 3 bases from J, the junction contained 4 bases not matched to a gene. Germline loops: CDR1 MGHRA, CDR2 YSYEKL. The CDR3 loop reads CASSQVGQVYTEAFF. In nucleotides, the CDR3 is TGCGCCAGCAGCCAAGTGGGACAGGTGTACACTGAAGCTTTCTTT.

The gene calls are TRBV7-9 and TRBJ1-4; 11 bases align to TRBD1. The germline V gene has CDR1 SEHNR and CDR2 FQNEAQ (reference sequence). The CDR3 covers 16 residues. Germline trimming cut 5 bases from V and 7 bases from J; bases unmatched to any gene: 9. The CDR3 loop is CASSDLGTGGGEKLFF. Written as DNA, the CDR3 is TGTGCCAGCAGCGATTTAGGGACAGGGGGAGGTGAAAAACTGTTTTTT.

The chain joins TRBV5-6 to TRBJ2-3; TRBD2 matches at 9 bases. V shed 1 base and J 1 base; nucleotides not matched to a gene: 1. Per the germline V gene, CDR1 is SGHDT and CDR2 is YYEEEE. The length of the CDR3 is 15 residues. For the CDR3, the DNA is TGTGCCAGCAGCTTGTGGACTAGCGGCACAGATACGCAGTATTTT. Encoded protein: CASSLWTSGTDTQYF.

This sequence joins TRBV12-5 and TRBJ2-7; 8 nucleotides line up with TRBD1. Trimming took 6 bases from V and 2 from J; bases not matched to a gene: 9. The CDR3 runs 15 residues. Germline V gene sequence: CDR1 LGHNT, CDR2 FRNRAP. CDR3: CASGPGTGSPYEQYF. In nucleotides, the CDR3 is TGTGCTAGTGGACCCGGGACAGGCTCTCCCTACGAGCAGTACTTC.

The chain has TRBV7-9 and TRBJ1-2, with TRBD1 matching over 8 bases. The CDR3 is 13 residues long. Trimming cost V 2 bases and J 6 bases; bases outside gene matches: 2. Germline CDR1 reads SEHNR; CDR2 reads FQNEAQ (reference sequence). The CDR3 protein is CASSLPTGDGYTF. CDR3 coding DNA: TGTGCCAGCAGCTTACCGACAGGGGATGGCTACACCTTC.

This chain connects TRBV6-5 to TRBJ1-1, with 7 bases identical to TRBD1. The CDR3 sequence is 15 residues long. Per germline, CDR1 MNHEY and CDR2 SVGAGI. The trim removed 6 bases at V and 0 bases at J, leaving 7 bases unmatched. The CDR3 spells CASRTGTEMNTEAFF. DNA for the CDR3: TGTGCCAGCAGGACCGGGACAGAGATGAACACTGAAGCTTTCTTT.

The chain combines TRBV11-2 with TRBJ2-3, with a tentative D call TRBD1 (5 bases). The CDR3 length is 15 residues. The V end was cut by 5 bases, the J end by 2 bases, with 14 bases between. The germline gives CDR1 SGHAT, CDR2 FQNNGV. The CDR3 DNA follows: TGTGCCAGCAGCCTACAGGACCTTTACACAGATACGCAGTATTTT. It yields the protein CASSLQDLYTDTQYF.